This T cell receptor (beta chain) was identified in a study of cytomegalovirus exposure and HLA in healthy donors. Study results and caveats: Over 15,000 TCR beta sequences were associated with HLA alleles at 0.05 false discovery rate in a later analysis.

About this clone: The antigen is unknown.

V lost 4 bases and J lost 1; bases outside the gene matches: 4. Per the germline V gene, CDR1 is SGHTS and CDR2 is YDEGEE. The CDR3 is 14 amino acids. The PCR had 60 Vbeta and 13 Jbeta primers. Per the original methods: Later reanalysis found around 74 million unique TCR beta chains, 10 million to 12 million of them shared. Method: immunoSEQ multiplex PCR; TCRdb's copy keeps in-frame clones and lacks some. V, J and clone size are taken as reported in that table, and D and trimming were inferred from the DNA itself. This sample has some 120,000 clones; approximately 77% occur once, and the top ten carry about 1.7%.

V and J are TRBV5-8 and TRBJ1-1; TRBD1 matches 7 bases. The sequence derives from a man aged 18 to 35 in good health and CMV-seronegative. Sequencing was done on a sample of PBMCs. The CDR3 is CASSRGQRNTEAFF. In DNA form, the CDR3 reads TGTGCCAGCAGCCGGGGACAGAGGAACACTGAAGCTTTCTTT.